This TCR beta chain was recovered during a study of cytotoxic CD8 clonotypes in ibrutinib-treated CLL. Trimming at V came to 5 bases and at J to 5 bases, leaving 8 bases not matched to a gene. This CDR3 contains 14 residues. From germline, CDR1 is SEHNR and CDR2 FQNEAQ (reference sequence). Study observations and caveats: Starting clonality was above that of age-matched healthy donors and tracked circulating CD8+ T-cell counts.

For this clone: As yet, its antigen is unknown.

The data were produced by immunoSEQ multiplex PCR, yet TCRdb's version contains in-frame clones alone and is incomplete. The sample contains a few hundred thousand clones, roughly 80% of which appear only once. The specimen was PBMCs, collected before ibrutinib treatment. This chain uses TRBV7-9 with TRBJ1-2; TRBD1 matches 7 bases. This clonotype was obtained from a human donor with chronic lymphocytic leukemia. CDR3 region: CASSPSQGVYGYTF. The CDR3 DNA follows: TGTGCCAGCAGCCCTAGCCAGGGGGTTTATGGCTACACCTTC.